This T cell receptor beta chain appears in the sequencing data of a study of blood T cell repertoires in COVID-19. The wider study: Some COVID-19 samples were acute and others convalescent; all came from the United States, Italy and Spain. PBMCs, B-cell-depleted T cells, or T cells provided the cDNA or gDNA that made up the material.

Enrolment of Seattle patients took place during active infection, and they were followed longitudinally. Germline V gene sequence: CDR1 KGHSH, CDR2 LQKENI. V was shortened by 0 bases and J by 0 bases, with 11 bases between the two germline ends. There are 16 residues in the CDR3. As originally analysed: Estimation of nucleated cell counts relied on the amplification of reference gene primers. This table comes from immunoSEQ multiplex PCR, and its TCRdb copy is limited to in-frame clones, with some not included. That table furnishes V, J and clone size, whereas the DNA furnished D and trimming. The profile covers under 45,000 clones, with 81% appearing a single time and about 3% taken by the ten largest.

The sequenced sample was peripheral blood. The clonotype originates from a man in his 70s with COVID-19, enrolled during active disease. The J gene is TRBJ1-1, the V gene TRBV18; the D is unclear. This chain's CDR3 is CASSPPGSSLNTEAFF. The CDR3 DNA is TGTGCCAGCTCACCACCGGGCAGCAGCTTGAACACTGAAGCTTTCTTT.